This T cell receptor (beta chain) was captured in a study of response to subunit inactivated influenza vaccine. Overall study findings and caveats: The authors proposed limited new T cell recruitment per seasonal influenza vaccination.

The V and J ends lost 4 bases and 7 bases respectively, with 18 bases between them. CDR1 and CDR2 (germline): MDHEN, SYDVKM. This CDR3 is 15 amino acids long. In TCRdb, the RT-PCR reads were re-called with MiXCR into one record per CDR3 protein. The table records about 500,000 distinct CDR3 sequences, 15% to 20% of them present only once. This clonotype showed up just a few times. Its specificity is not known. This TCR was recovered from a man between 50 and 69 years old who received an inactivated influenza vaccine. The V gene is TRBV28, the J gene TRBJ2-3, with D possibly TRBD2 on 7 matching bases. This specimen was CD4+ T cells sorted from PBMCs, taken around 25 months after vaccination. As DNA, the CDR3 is TGTGCCAGCAGTTCCACCAGGGGAGGGGCCCATACGCAGTATTTT. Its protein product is CASSSTRGGAHTQYF.